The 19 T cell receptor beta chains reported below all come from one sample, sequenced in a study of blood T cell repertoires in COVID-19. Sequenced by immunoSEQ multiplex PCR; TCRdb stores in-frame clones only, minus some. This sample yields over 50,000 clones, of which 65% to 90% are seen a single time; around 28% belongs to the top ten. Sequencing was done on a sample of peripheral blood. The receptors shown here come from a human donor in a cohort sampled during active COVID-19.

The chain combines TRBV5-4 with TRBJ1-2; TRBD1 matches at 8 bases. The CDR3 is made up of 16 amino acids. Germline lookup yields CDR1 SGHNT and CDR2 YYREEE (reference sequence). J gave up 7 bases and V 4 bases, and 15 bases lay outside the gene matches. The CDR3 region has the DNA TGTGCCAGCAGCCTGAACAGGGGGAGTGCTGCCGGTGGCTACACCTTC. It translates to CASSLNRGSAAGGYTF.

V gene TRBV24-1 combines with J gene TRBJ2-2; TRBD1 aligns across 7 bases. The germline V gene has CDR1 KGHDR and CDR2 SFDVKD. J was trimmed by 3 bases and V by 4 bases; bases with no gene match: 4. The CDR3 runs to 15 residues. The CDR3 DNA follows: TGTGCCACCAGTGACTCCGACAGGGACACCGGGGAGCTGTTTTTT. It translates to CATSDSDRDTGELFF.

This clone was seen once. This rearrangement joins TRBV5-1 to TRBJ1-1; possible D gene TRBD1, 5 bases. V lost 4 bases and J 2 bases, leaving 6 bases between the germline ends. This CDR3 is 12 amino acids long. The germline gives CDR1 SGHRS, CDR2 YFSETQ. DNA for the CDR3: TGCGCCAGCAGCAGGGGTAACACTGAAGCTTTCTTT. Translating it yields CASSRGNTEAFF.

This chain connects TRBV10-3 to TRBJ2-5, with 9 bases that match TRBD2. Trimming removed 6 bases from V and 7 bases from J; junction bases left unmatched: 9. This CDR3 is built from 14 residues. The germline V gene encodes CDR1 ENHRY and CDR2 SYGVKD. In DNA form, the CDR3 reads TGTGCCATCAGGGCTAGCGGGGCCGAGGGGACCCAGTACTTC. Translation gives CAIRASGAEGTQYF.

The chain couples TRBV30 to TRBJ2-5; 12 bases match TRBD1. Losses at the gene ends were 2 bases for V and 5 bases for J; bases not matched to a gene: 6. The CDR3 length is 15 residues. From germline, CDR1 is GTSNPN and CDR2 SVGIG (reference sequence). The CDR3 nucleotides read TGTGCCTGGAGTTCGGGACAGGGGGCCGGGGAGACCCAGTACTTC. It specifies CAWSSGQGAGETQYF.

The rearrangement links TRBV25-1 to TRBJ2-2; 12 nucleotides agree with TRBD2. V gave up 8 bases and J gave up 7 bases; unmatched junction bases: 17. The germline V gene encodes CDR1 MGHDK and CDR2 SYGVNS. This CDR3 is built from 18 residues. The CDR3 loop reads CASEPFGVTSGRIGELFF. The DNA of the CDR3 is TGTGCCAGCGAACCTTTCGGGGTTACTAGCGGGAGGATCGGGGAGCTGTTTTTT.

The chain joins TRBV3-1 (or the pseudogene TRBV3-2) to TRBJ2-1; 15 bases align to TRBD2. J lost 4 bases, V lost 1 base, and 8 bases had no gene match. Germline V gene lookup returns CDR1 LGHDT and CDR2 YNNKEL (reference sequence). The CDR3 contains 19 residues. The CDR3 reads CASSQVGLAGGPNYNEQFF. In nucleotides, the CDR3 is TGTGCCAGCAGCCAAGTGGGACTAGCGGGGGGACCGAATTACAATGAGCAGTTCTTC.

Written as DNA, the CDR3 is TGTGCCAGTAGTATTACGAGGGAGGAGCAGTACTTC. Amino acids: CASSITREEQYF. This sequence joins TRBV19 and TRBJ2-7, with D perhaps matching TRBD2 (5 bases). This CDR3 contains 12 residues. CDR1 is LNHDA, CDR2 SQIVND, per germline (reference sequence). Trimming left V 3 bases short and J 7 bases short, with 10 bases between.

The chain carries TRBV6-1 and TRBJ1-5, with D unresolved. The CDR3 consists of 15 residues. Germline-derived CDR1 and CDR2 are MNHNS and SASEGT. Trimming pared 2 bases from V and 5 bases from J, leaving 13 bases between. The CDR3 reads CASSESGIGDQPQHF. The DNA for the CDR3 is TGTGCCAGCAGTGAATCGGGGATTGGGGATCAGCCCCAGCATTTT.

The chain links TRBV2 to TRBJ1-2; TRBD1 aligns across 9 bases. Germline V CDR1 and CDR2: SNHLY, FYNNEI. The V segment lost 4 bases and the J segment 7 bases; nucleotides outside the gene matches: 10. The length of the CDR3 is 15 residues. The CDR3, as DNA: TGTGCCAGCAGTGTCCCCGGACAGGGGAGGGGTGGCTACACCTTC. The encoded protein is CASSVPGQGRGGYTF.

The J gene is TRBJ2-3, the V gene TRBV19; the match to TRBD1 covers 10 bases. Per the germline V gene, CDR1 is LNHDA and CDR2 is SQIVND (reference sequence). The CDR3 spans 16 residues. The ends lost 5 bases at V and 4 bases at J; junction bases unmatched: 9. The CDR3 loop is CASSLQRTGGADTQYF. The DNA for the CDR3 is TGTGCCAGTAGTCTACAAAGGACAGGGGGGGCAGATACGCAGTATTTT.

DNA of the CDR3: TGCGCCAGCAACGGAGCGGGAGGGCCGAGTGAGACCCAGTACTTC. This gives the protein CASNGAGGPSETQYF. The chain links TRBV10-2 to TRBJ2-5, with 10 nucleotides matching TRBD2. J was trimmed by 5 bases and V by 7 bases; bases with no gene match: 10. There are 15 residues in the CDR3. Germline V CDR1 and CDR2: WSHSY, SAAADI.

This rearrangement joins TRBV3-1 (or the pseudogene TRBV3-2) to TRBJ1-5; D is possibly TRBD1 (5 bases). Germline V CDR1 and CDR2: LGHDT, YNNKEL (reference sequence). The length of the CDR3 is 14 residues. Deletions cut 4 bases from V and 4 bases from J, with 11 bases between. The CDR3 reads CASSPYGGNQPQHF. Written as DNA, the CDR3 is TGTGCCAGCAGCCCCTATGGGGGGAATCAGCCCCAGCATTTT.

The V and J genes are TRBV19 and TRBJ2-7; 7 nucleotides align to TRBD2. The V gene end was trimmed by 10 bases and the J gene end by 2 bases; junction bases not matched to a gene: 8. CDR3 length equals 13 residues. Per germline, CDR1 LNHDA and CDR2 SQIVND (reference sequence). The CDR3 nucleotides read TGTGCCACCCGTCGTGCGGGAGCCTACGAGCAGTACTTC. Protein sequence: CATRRAGAYEQYF.

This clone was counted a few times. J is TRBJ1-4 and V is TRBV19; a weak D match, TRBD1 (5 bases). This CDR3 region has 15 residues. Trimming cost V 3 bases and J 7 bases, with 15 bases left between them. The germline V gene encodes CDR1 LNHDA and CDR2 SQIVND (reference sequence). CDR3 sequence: CASSMYGGVGEKLFF. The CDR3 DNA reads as TGTGCCAGTAGTATGTATGGAGGGGTCGGTGAAAAACTGTTTTTT.

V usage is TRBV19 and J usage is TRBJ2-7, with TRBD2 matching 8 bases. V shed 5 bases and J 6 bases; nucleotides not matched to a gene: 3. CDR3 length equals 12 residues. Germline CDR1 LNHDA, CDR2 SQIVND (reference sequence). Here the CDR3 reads CASSGTSGEQYF. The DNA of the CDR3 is TGTGCCAGTAGTGGCACTAGCGGCGAGCAGTACTTC.

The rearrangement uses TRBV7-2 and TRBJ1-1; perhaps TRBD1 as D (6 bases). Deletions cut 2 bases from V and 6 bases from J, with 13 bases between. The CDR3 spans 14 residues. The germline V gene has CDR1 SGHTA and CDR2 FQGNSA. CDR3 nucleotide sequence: TGTGCCAGCAGCTTACGGGCAGGGGAGTCTGAAGCTTTCTTT. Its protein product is CASSLRAGESEAFF. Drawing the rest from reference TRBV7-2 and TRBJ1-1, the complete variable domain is GAGVSQSPSNKVTEKGKDVELRCDPISGHTALYWYRQSLGQGLEFLIYFQGNSAPDKSGLPSDRFSAERTGGSVSTLTIQRTQQEDSAVYLCASSLRAGESEAFFGQGTRLTVV.

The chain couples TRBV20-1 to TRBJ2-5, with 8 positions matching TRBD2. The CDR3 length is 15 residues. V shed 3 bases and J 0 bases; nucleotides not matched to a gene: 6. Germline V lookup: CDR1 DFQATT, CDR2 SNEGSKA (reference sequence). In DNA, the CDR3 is TGCAGTGCTAGTGGGGGAGCGGGGGACCAAGAGACCCAGTACTTC. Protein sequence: CSASGGAGDQETQYF.

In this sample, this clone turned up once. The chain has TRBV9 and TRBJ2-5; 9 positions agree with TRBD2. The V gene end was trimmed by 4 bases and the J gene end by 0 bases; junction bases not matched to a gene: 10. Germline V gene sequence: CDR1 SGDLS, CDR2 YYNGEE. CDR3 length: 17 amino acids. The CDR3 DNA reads TGTGCCAGCAGCCCTAAGGCTAGCGGGGCGTACCAAGAGACCCAGTACTTC. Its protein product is CASSPKASGAYQETQYF.